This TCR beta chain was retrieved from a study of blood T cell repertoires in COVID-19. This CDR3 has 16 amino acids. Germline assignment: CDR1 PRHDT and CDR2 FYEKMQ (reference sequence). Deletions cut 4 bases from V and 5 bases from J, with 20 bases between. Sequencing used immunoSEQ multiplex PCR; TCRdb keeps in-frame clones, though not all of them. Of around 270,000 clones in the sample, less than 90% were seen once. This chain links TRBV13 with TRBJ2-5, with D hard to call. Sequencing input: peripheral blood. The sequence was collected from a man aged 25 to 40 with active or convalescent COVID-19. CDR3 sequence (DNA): TGTGCCAGCAGCTCTCCGACTCCCGGTTTTTCGGAGACCCAGTACTTC. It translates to CASSSPTPGFSETQYF.